Listed here are 18 T cell receptor beta chains from one sample, sequenced in a study of OX40 agonist ivuxolimab in advanced cancers. Generated by immunoSEQ multiplex PCR, the TCRdb table keeps only in-frame clones and is missing some. The sample carries approximately 94,000 clones, 80% to 95% recorded once. The material sequenced was CD4+ or CD8+ T cells sorted from blood, taken in a trial of the OX40 agonist ivuxolimab. These receptor sequences come from an adult with an advanced solid tumor such as melanoma, head and neck, liver or kidney cancer.

The CDR3 region has the DNA TGTGCCAGCAGCTTCGGACAGTCCTACGAGCAGTACTTC. This encodes CASSFGQSYEQYF. The J gene is TRBJ2-7, the V gene TRBV5-6; D is possibly TRBD1 (6 bases). This CDR3 spans 13 amino acids. V was trimmed by 2 bases and J by 1 base, leaving 7 bases between them. From germline, CDR1 is SGHDT and CDR2 YYEEEE.

This sequence joins TRBV11-3 and TRBJ2-1, with unresolved D. The CDR3 sequence is 15 residues long. V lost 4 bases and J 6 bases, leaving 16 bases between the germline ends. CDR1 and CDR2 from the germline V gene are SGHNT and YENEEA. The CDR3 is CASSYGPGAGNEQFF. The CDR3 DNA sequence: TGTGCCAGCAGCTACGGGCCCGGTGCCGGCAATGAGCAGTTCTTC.

V is TRBV4-3 and J is TRBJ2-2, with a tentative D call TRBD1 (6 bases). The germline V and J ends were trimmed by 0 bases and 5 bases, with 16 bases remaining between them. The CDR3 length is 17 residues. The germline V gene encodes CDR1 LGHNA and CDR2 YSLEER. The CDR3 reads CASSQDFGGGRTGELFF. In nucleotides, the CDR3 is TGCGCCAGCAGCCAAGATTTTGGTGGGGGCAGGACCGGGGAGCTGTTTTTT.

The chain recombines TRBV4-1 with TRBJ2-4, with D possibly matching TRBD2 (5 bases). The CDR3 is 17 amino acids. From germline, CDR1 is MGHRA and CDR2 YSYEKL. V shed 3 bases and J shed 3 bases, with 18 bases lying between them. The CDR3 region has the DNA TGCGCCAGCAGCCAGGGGTTGTCGAGGGTGGGCAAAAACATTCAGTACTTC. Amino acid sequence: CASSQGLSRVGKNIQYF.

The chain is built from TRBV13 and TRBJ2-2; tentatively, D is TRBD2 (7 bases). The CDR3 covers 17 residues. From germline, CDR1 is PRHDT and CDR2 FYEKMQ (reference sequence). V shed 5 bases and J shed 6 bases, with 22 bases lying between them. CDR3 amino acids: CASSPLGYRGAAGELFF. The CDR3 DNA reads TGTGCCAGCAGCCCCCTAGGTTATCGGGGGGCTGCCGGGGAGCTGTTTTTT.

J is TRBJ1-1 and V is TRBV9; D possibly corresponds to TRBD1 (5 bases). V lost 0 bases, J lost 7 bases, and 10 bases lay in between. The CDR3 consists of 13 residues. Germline V lookup: CDR1 SGDLS, CDR2 YYNGEE. CDR3 region: CASSVEPGIEAFF. The CDR3 nucleotides read TGTGCCAGCAGCGTAGAACCAGGGATTGAAGCTTTCTTT.

The chain combines TRBV9 with TRBJ2-1; tentatively, D is TRBD2 (6 bases). V shed 2 bases and J shed 3 bases, with 12 bases lying between them. Germline V gene data show CDR1 as SGDLS and CDR2 as YYNGEE. This CDR3 region has 15 residues. This CDR3 is CASSVDRGGYNEQFF. The CDR3 DNA sequence: TGTGCCAGCAGCGTGGACCGGGGAGGCTACAATGAGCAGTTCTTC. The full variable domain, with the rest looked up from reference TRBV9 and TRBJ2-1, is DSGVTQTPKHLITATGQRVTLRCSPRSGDLSVYWYQQSLDQGLQFLIQYYNGEERAKGNILERFSAQQFPDLHSELNLSSLELGDSALYFCASSVDRGGYNEQFFGPGTRLTVL.

The genes are TRBV4-1 and TRBJ2-1; D might be TRBD1 or TRBD2, each matching 5 bases. The CDR3 consists of 13 residues. The ends were cut back, 1 base at V and 8 bases at J, with 9 bases in the middle. Germline CDR1 MGHRA, CDR2 YSYEKL. The CDR3 DNA is TGCGCCAGCAGCCAAGGAGGGGATGATGAGCAGTTCTTC. Amino acids: CASSQGGDDEQFF.

CDR3 nucleotide sequence: TGTGCCAGCAGCTCGGCTGGTGGGGGGTATGAGCAGTTCTTC. The encoded protein is CASSSAGGGYEQFF. V usage is TRBV7-9 and J usage is TRBJ2-1; TRBD2 might be the D (6 bases). The CDR3 loop spans 14 amino acids. V lost 4 bases to trimming and J lost 8 bases, with 15 bases between them. The germline gives CDR1 SEHNR, CDR2 FQNEAQ (reference sequence).

In the case of this clone: Its ends do not fully match the called genes, so a read error is possible. The chain recombines TRBV11-2 with TRBJ1-2, with TRBD1 matching over 7 bases. CDR3 length: 14 amino acids. Germline CDR1 and CDR2: SGHAT and FQNNGV. CDR3 sequence reads: CAGSVGQLLYGYTF. The CDR3 DNA follows: TGTGCCGGCAGCGTGGGACAGCTCCTCTATGGCTACACCTTC.

This chain connects TRBV9 to TRBJ2-3; 7 nucleotides line up with TRBD2. CDR1 and CDR2 from the germline V gene are SGDLS and YYNGEE. This CDR3 is 16 amino acids long. J lost 2 bases, V lost 1 base, and 7 bases had no gene match. In DNA form, the CDR3 reads TGTGCCAGCAGCGTAAGGAAGGGAGGGCCCACAGATACGCAGTATTTT. Translating it yields CASSVRKGGPTDTQYF.

V gene TRBV19 combines with J gene TRBJ2-2, with 8 bases lining up with TRBD2. The CDR3 is 15 residues long. Trimming took 5 bases from V and 4 from J; bases not matched to a gene: 6. In germline, CDR1 is LNHDA, CDR2 SQIVND (reference sequence). The CDR3 DNA sequence: TGTGCCAGTAGTCCCCCCGGGACTAGCACCGGGGAGCTGTTTTTT. Its translation: CASSPPGTSTGELFF.

V is TRBV5-4 and J is TRBJ1-2; possibly TRBD1 for D (5 bases). The V end lost 6 bases, the J end lost 8 bases, and 17 bases lay between the germline ends. CDR1 and CDR2 (germline): SGHNT, YYREEE (reference sequence). CDR3 length: 13 amino acids. As DNA, the CDR3 is TGTGCCAGCACTATGCGGGGGGTCTTGGGCTACACCTTC. It encodes CASTMRGVLGYTF.

This chain uses TRBV30 with TRBJ1-2; D not certain. CDR3 length: 13 residues. V was cut by 4 bases and J by 3 bases, with 12 bases left in between. Germline V gene lookup returns CDR1 GTSNPN and CDR2 SVGIG (reference sequence). DNA for the CDR3: TGTGCCTGGACTTCGGCTGGGTACTATGGCTACACCTTC. Translated: CAWTSAGYYGYTF. Based on the CDR3 plus reference TRBV30 and TRBJ1-2, the full variable domain is SQTIHQWPATLVQPVGSPLSLECTVEGTSNPNLYWYRQAAGRGLQLLFYSVGIGQISSEVPQNLSASRPQDRQFILSSKKLLLSDSGFYLCAWTSAGYYGYTFGSGTRLTVV.

This clone was recorded many times. The CDR3 DNA is TGTGCCAGCAGCCCCGGATTTCTGTTCGAGCAGTACTTC. Protein sequence: CASSPGFLFEQYF. The chain uses TRBV6-5 and TRBJ2-7; D is ambiguous. CDR1 is MNHEY, CDR2 SVGAGI, per germline. The germline V and J ends were trimmed by 6 bases and 6 bases, with 15 bases remaining between them. The CDR3 length is 13 residues.

The chain employs TRBV7-8 and TRBJ1-1; 9 nucleotides line up with TRBD1. Looked up from germline, CDR1 is SGHVS and CDR2 is FQNEAQ. V shed 6 bases, J shed 0 bases, and the junction held 11 bases outside the gene matches. This CDR3 spans 17 amino acids. The CDR3 here is CASSFPGQGAMNTEAFF. For the CDR3, the DNA is TGTGCCAGCAGTTTCCCGGGACAGGGAGCCATGAACACTGAAGCTTTCTTT.

The CDR3 DNA reads TGTGCCAGCAGTTTAAACCCCATCACCGGGGAGCTGTTTTTT. This gives the protein CASSLNPITGELFF. This sequence joins TRBV27 and TRBJ2-2; D is uncertain. This CDR3 region has 14 residues. V lost 2 bases and J lost 4, with 8 bases in between. Germline values: CDR1 MNHEY, CDR2 SMNVEV (reference sequence).

This clone was detected once. J is TRBJ2-1 and V is TRBV29-1; TRBD1 aligns across 8 bases. In germline, CDR1 is SQVTM, CDR2 ANQGSEA. The CDR3 covers 15 residues. J lost 7 bases, V lost 7 bases, and 15 bases had no gene match. The CDR3 spells CSARGRDLSANEQFF. The CDR3 nucleotides are TGCAGCGCCAGGGGGCGGGACCTCTCTGCGAATGAGCAGTTCTTC.